This is a list of T cell receptor beta chains from one sample in a study of OX40 agonist ivuxolimab in advanced cancers. Libraries were prepared by immunoSEQ multiplex PCR; TCRdb keeps only in-frame clonotypes and omits some of them. In the table there are about 96,000 clones, about 80% of which are singletons. This specimen was CD4+ or CD8+ T cells sorted from blood, taken in a trial of the OX40 agonist ivuxolimab. All receptors come from an adult with an advanced solid tumor such as melanoma, head and neck, liver or kidney cancer. Each CDR3 is given with its conserved first and last residue. Fields, in order: V gene, J gene, D gene, clone size, CDR3 DNA, CDR3 protein. A D gene is named only where the DNA matches it firmly. Size values are once, few and many counts, or a class for expanded clones, and some rows have none.

V gene: TRBV6-6; J gene: TRBJ1-2; D gene: NA; clone size: NA; CDR3 DNA: TGTGCCAGCAGTTCGGAGCCCTTTAACTATGGCTACACCTTC; CDR3 protein: CASSSEPFNYGYTF
V gene: TRBV6-6; J gene: TRBJ2-4; D gene: TRBD2; clone size: few; CDR3 DNA: TGTGCCAGCAGTTACGGGGGGGACGGAGCCAAAAACATTCAGTACTTC; CDR3 protein: CASSYGGDGAKNIQYF
V gene: TRBV5-6; J gene: TRBJ1-6; D gene: NA; clone size: once; CDR3 DNA: TGTGCCAGCAGCCGAGGGAGTTCTCTGGACTTT; CDR3 protein: CASSRGSSLDF
V gene: TRBV18; J gene: TRBJ1-5; D gene: NA; clone size: NA; CDR3 DNA: TGTGCCAGCTCACCAGTAGATAGCAATCAGCCCCAGCATTTT; CDR3 protein: CASSPVDSNQPQHF
V gene: TRBV6-5; J gene: TRBJ1-3; D gene: NA; clone size: NA; CDR3 DNA: TGTGCCAGCAGTACCCGACGAGGAGGGAACACCATATATTTT; CDR3 protein: CASSTRRGGNTIYF
V gene: TRBV15; J gene: TRBJ2-6; D gene: NA; clone size: NA; CDR3 DNA: TGTGCCACCAGCAGAGGACAGCCTCACTCTGGGGCCAACGTCCTGACTTTC; CDR3 protein: CATSRGQPHSGANVLTF
V gene: TRBV15; J gene: TRBJ1-1; D gene: NA; clone size: NA; CDR3 DNA: TGTGCCACCAGCCACAGGGAGAACACTGAAGCTTTCTTT; CDR3 protein: CATSHRENTEAFF
V gene: TRBV30; J gene: TRBJ1-4; D gene: TRBD1; clone size: NA; CDR3 DNA: TGTGCTTGGGGACAGGGTGATGAAAAACTGTTTTTT; CDR3 protein: CAWGQGDEKLFF
V gene: TRBV4-2; J gene: TRBJ2-3; D gene: NA; clone size: NA; CDR3 DNA: TGTGCCAGCAGCCATCCTGGGACTGGAGATACGCAGTATTTT; CDR3 protein: CASSHPGTGDTQYF
V gene: TRBV10-3; J gene: TRBJ1-3; D gene: NA; clone size: few; CDR3 DNA: TGTGCCATCGTCCCCGTCTCTGGAAACACCATATATTTT; CDR3 protein: CAIVPVSGNTIYF
V gene: TRBV11-2; J gene: TRBJ2-7; D gene: TRBD1; clone size: NA; CDR3 DNA: TGTGCCAGCAGCTTTGGACAGGTCGGGACGTCCTACGAGCAGTACTTC; CDR3 protein: CASSFGQVGTSYEQYF
V gene: TRBV7-2; J gene: TRBJ1-1; D gene: NA; clone size: NA; CDR3 DNA: TGTGCCAGCACCCAGACAGCGAACACTGAAGCTTTCTTT; CDR3 protein: CASTQTANTEAFF
V gene: TRBV7-3; J gene: TRBJ2-3; D gene: TRBD2; clone size: NA; CDR3 DNA: TGTGCCAGCAGCCCCAGCGGGGGGGGGAGCACAGATACGCAGTATTTT; CDR3 protein: CASSPSGGGSTDTQYF
V gene: TRBV6-1; J gene: TRBJ2-1; D gene: NA; clone size: NA; CDR3 DNA: TGTGCCAGCAGTGACATTTTGAGCTCCTACAATGAGCAGTTCTTC; CDR3 protein: CASSDILSSYNEQFF
V gene: TRBV29-1; J gene: TRBJ2-1; D gene: NA; clone size: NA; CDR3 DNA: TGCAGCGTTGAAGATCGTGGGCAGTTCGACAATGAGCAGTTCTTC; CDR3 protein: CSVEDRGQFDNEQFF
V gene: TRBV5-1; J gene: TRBJ1-4; D gene: NA; clone size: once; CDR3 DNA: TGCGCCAGCAGCTTGGACAGGGCGAACGAAAAACTGTTTTTT; CDR3 protein: CASSLDRANEKLFF
V gene: TRBV7-2; J gene: TRBJ1-2; D gene: TRBD1; clone size: NA; CDR3 DNA: TGTGCCAGCAGCCCCCCGGGACAGAACTATGGCTACACCTTC; CDR3 protein: CASSPPGQNYGYTF
V gene: TRBV21-1; J gene: TRBJ2-7; D gene: NA; clone size: NA; CDR3 DNA: TGTGCCAGCAGCACACGCCCAAACAGGGGGTCCTACGAGCAGTACTTC; CDR3 protein: CASSTRPNRGSYEQYF
V gene: TRBV2; J gene: TRBJ2-2; D gene: TRBD1; clone size: NA; CDR3 DNA: TGTGCCAGCAGCGGACAGGGGGAGTCCGGGGAGCTGTTTTTT; CDR3 protein: CASSGQGESGELFF
V gene: TRBV12-5; J gene: TRBJ2-2; D gene: NA; clone size: NA; CDR3 DNA: TGTGCTAGTGGTTTTGGGGCAGCCCTAGTTGGGGAGCTGTTTTTT; CDR3 protein: CASGFGAALVGELFF
V gene: TRBV7-9; J gene: TRBJ2-7; D gene: TRBD2; clone size: NA; CDR3 DNA: TGTGCCAGCACCGGGACTAGCGGGCCCTACGAGCAGTACTTC; CDR3 protein: CASTGTSGPYEQYF
V gene: TRBV6-5; J gene: TRBJ2-7; D gene: NA; clone size: NA; CDR3 DNA: TGTGCCAGCAGTGAGAGGACCGGAGCGCGGGAGCAGTACTTC; CDR3 protein: CASSERTGAREQYF
V gene: TRBV9; J gene: TRBJ2-3; D gene: NA; clone size: NA; CDR3 DNA: TGTGCCAGCAGCGTTCGGGGGAGCACAGATACGCAGTATTTT; CDR3 protein: CASSVRGSTDTQYF
V gene: TRBV27; J gene: TRBJ2-1; D gene: TRBD1; clone size: NA; CDR3 DNA: TGTGCCAGCAGTTTGTTACGGGACAGGGGAGGCAATGAGCAGTTCTTC; CDR3 protein: CASSLLRDRGGNEQFF
V gene: TRBV5-1; J gene: TRBJ2-7; D gene: NA; clone size: NA; CDR3 DNA: TGCGCCAGCAGCTTGGGAGGACAGACCTCGGGGGAGCAGTACTTC; CDR3 protein: CASSLGGQTSGEQYF
V gene: TRBV7-8; J gene: TRBJ2-1; D gene: NA; clone size: NA; CDR3 DNA: TGTGCCAGCAGCTTAGCCGGGACTCCGGTCAATGAGCAGTTCTTC; CDR3 protein: CASSLAGTPVNEQFF
V gene: TRBV5-1; J gene: TRBJ2-7; D gene: TRBD1; clone size: few; CDR3 DNA: TGCGCCAGCAGCTTTCAGGGGGCCTACGAGCAGTACTTC; CDR3 protein: CASSFQGAYEQYF
V gene: TRBV5-1; J gene: TRBJ2-7; D gene: NA; clone size: NA; CDR3 DNA: TGCGCCAGCAGCTTGGCTTCTACCTCCTCGGAGCAGTACTTC; CDR3 protein: CASSLASTSSEQYF
V gene: TRBV7-9; J gene: TRBJ2-7; D gene: NA; clone size: NA; CDR3 DNA: TGTGCCAGTTCCGGGCCACGGACCTACGAGCAGTACTTC; CDR3 protein: CASSGPRTYEQYF
V gene: TRBV10-3; J gene: TRBJ1-3; D gene: NA; clone size: NA; CDR3 DNA: TGTGCCATCAATGAGGAGGGATATAAGGATGGAAACACCATATATTTT; CDR3 protein: CAINEEGYKDGNTIYF
V gene: TRBV6-6; J gene: TRBJ2-7; D gene: NA; clone size: NA; CDR3 DNA: TGTGCCAGCAGTTTCGACCGTTATCCCAACTACGAGCAGTACTTC; CDR3 protein: CASSFDRYPNYEQYF
V gene: TRBV11-2; J gene: TRBJ1-1; D gene: NA; clone size: NA; CDR3 DNA: TGTGCCAGCAGTTCAGATCCGGGGAACACTGAAGCTTTCTTT; CDR3 protein: CASSSDPGNTEAFF
V gene: TRBV6-1; J gene: TRBJ2-7; D gene: NA; clone size: once; CDR3 DNA: TGTGCCAGCAGTGTAACAGGGACCCAACCCTACGAGCAGTACTTC; CDR3 protein: CASSVTGTQPYEQYF
V gene: TRBV19; J gene: TRBJ1-3; D gene: NA; clone size: few; CDR3 DNA: TGTGCCAGTAGTATACAGGTCTCTGGAAACACCATATATTTT; CDR3 protein: CASSIQVSGNTIYF
V gene: TRBV30; J gene: TRBJ1-3; D gene: NA; clone size: NA; CDR3 DNA: TGTGCCTGGAGTGGAAACAGGGTAGGGGTCGAAGGAAACACCATATATTTT; CDR3 protein: CAWSGNRVGVEGNTIYF
V gene: TRBV7-2; J gene: TRBJ2-3; D gene: TRBD1; clone size: once; CDR3 DNA: TGTGCCAGCAGCCTCCAAGGACAGGGGCGGGCAGATACGCAGTATTTT; CDR3 protein: CASSLQGQGRADTQYF
V gene: TRBV6-5; J gene: TRBJ2-1; D gene: TRBD1; clone size: NA; CDR3 DNA: TGTGCCAGCACCAGGACAGGGAAAACCAATGAGCAGTTCTTC; CDR3 protein: CASTRTGKTNEQFF
V gene: TRBV7-2; J gene: TRBJ1-6; D gene: NA; clone size: NA; CDR3 DNA: TGTGCCAGCAGCTTAAGTAAGGGCGGTAATTCACCCCTCCACTTT; CDR3 protein: CASSLSKGGNSPLHF
V gene: TRBV18; J gene: TRBJ2-7; D gene: NA; clone size: NA; CDR3 DNA: TGTGCCAGCTCGGGGGGACAGTTCTACGAGCAGTACTTC; CDR3 protein: CASSGGQFYEQYF
V gene: TRBV7-9; J gene: TRBJ2-5; D gene: NA; clone size: few; CDR3 DNA: TGTGCCAGCAGCTCCCGGGACCACCAAGAGACCCAGTACTTC; CDR3 protein: CASSSRDHQETQYF
V gene: TRBV19; J gene: TRBJ2-1; D gene: NA; clone size: NA; CDR3 DNA: TGTGCCAGTAGGGAGTGGGGCTATGAGCAGTTCTTC; CDR3 protein: CASREWGYEQFF
V gene: TRBV5-3; J gene: TRBJ1-1; D gene: TRBD1; clone size: NA; CDR3 DNA: TGTGCCGAGGGGACAGGGATAGCTGGAGCTTTCTTT; CDR3 protein: CAEGTGIAGAFF
V gene: TRBV7-6; J gene: TRBJ2-1; D gene: NA; clone size: NA; CDR3 DNA: TGTGCCAGCAGCCCTCGGGGGGCTGGGAATGAGCAGTTCTTC; CDR3 protein: CASSPRGAGNEQFF
V gene: TRBV6-1; J gene: TRBJ1-2; D gene: NA; clone size: NA; CDR3 DNA: TGTGCCAGCAGACGTTCCGGACAAACTGATGGCTACACCTTC; CDR3 protein: CASRRSGQTDGYTF
V gene: TRBV5-1; J gene: TRBJ2-1; D gene: TRBD1; clone size: few; CDR3 DNA: TGCGCCAGCAGCCGACAGGGCTCGGGCTCCTACAATGAGCAGTTCTTC; CDR3 protein: CASSRQGSGSYNEQFF
V gene: TRBV9; J gene: TRBJ1-2; D gene: NA; clone size: few; CDR3 DNA: TGTGCCAGCAGCGCCGGTCGGGAGGGCTACACCTTC; CDR3 protein: CASSAGREGYTF
V gene: TRBV7-8; J gene: TRBJ2-4; D gene: TRBD2; clone size: NA; CDR3 DNA: TGTGCCAGCAGCTGGGGACTAGCGGTATCGCCCGAAAACATTCAGTACTTC; CDR3 protein: CASSWGLAVSPENIQYF
V gene: TRBV7-2; J gene: TRBJ2-2; D gene: NA; clone size: NA; CDR3 DNA: TGTGCCAGCAGCCCCACCCCTACCGGGGAGCTGTTTTTT; CDR3 protein: CASSPTPTGELFF
V gene: TRBV10-3; J gene: TRBJ1-1; D gene: NA; clone size: NA; CDR3 DNA: TGTGCCATCAGTGAGTCAGCGGGGCGGAATGAAGCTTTCTTT; CDR3 protein: CAISESAGRNEAFF
V gene: TRBV15; J gene: TRBJ2-7; D gene: TRBD2; clone size: NA; CDR3 DNA: TGTGCCACCAGCAGAGATCACGGCGGGGGGCCCTCCTACGAGCAGTACTTC; CDR3 protein: CATSRDHGGGPSYEQYF
V gene: TRBV7-3; J gene: TRBJ1-1; D gene: NA; clone size: NA; CDR3 DNA: TGTGCCAGCAGCTTACAAGGGTATGGCACTGAAGCTTTCTTT; CDR3 protein: CASSLQGYGTEAFF